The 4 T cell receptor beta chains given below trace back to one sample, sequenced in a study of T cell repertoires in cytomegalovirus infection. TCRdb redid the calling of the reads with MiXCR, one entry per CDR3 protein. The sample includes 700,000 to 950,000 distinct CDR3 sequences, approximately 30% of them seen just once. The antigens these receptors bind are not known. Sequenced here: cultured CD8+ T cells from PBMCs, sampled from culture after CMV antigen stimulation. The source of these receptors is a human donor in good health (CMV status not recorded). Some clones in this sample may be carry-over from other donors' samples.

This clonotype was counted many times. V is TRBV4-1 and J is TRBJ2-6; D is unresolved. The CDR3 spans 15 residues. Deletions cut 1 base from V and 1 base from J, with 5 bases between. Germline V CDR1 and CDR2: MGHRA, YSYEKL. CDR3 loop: CASSQGVSGANVLTF. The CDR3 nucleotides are TGCGCCAGCAGCCAAGGAGTATCTGGGGCCAACGTCCTGACTTTC.

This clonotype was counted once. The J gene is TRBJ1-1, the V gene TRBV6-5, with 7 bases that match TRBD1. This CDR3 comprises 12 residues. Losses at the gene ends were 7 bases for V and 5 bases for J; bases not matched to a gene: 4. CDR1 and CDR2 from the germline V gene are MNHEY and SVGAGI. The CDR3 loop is CASKTGVTEAFF. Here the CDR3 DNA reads TGTGCCAGCAAAACAGGGGTAACTGAAGCTTTCTTT.

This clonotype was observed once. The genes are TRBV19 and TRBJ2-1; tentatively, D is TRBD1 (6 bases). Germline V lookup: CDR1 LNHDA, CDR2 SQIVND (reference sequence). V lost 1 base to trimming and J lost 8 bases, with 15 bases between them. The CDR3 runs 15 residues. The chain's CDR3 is CASSIVIRGFDEQFF. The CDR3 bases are TGTGCCAGTAGTATAGTAATTAGGGGGTTCGATGAGCAGTTCTTC.

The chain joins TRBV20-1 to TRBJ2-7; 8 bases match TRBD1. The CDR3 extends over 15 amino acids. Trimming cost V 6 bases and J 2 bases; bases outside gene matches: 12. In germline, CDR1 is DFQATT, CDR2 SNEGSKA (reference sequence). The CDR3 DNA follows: TGCAGTGCGGACCAACACCGGGACAGGACCTACGAGCAGTACGTC. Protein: CSADQHRDRTYEQYV.